This T cell receptor beta chain was retrieved from a study of regulatory T cells in long-lasting Graves disease. The wider study: Over 5 years of antithyroid drugs with positive TSH receptor antibodies was taken to mean persistent Graves' disease.

In germline, CDR1 is LGHDT, CDR2 YNNKEL (reference sequence). This CDR3 is built from 13 residues. Trimming left V 10 bases short and J 8 bases short, with 18 bases between. Time point in this sample: persistent/refractory GD, antithyroid drugs over 5 years with positive TRAb. The TCR library was prepared using RNA isolated from PBMCs. A volume of about 9.9 milliliters of peripheral blood was collected in EDTA tubes. Study results and caveats: Researchers examined only peripheral blood and not thyroid tissue. Accuracy might have suffered from few samples.

In the case of this clonotype: Its antigen is unknown.

Construction of TCR beta libraries relied on iRepertoire HTBI primers and on Arm-PCR targeting CDR3 regions. TCRdb analysed the multiplex PCR reads with MiXCR anew, one entry per CDR3 protein. The repertoire consists of 350,000 to 500,000 distinct CDR3 sequences, with roughly a fifth occurring once and the leading ten covering approximately 14%. This sequence was found in a female donor with Graves disease. The specimen was peripheral blood mononuclear cells (PBMCs), collected when the disease was refractory, from a patient treated with antithyroid drugs. The rearrangement links TRBV3-1 to TRBJ2-1; a weak D match, TRBD1 (5 bases). CDR3 residues: CATSIQARDEQFF. CDR3 DNA: TGTGCCACTAGTATTCAAGCCAGGGATGAGCAGTTCTTC.